The present TCR beta chain was sequenced within a study of T cells in Graves' hyperthyroidism and ophthalmopathy. V shed 1 base and J shed 0 bases, with 13 bases lying between them. CDR1 is SQVTM, CDR2 ANQGSEA, per germline. The CDR3 runs 17 residues. Amplified TCR beta CDR3 regions came from RNA transcripts. A first-round RT-PCR of the TCR CDR3 used the HTBI primer set. TCRdb recomputed calls from the multiplex PCR reads with MiXCR, one row per CDR3 protein. The profile shows just under 750,000 distinct CDR3 sequences, around a third of them singletons. Sequences were obtained from blood. This clonotype was sampled from a woman in her forties with Graves' hyperthyroidism. This chain links TRBV29-1 with TRBJ1-6; D might be TRBD1 (6 bases). The CDR3 loop reads CSVEGTALSSYNSPLHF. The CDR3, as DNA: TGCAGCGTTGAAGGGACAGCTCTGAGCTCCTATAATTCACCCCTCCACTTT. Drawing the rest from reference TRBV29-1 and TRBJ1-6, the complete variable domain is SAVISQKPSRDICQRGTSLTIQCQVDSQVTMMFWYRQQPGQSLTLIATANQGSEATYESGFVIDKFPISRPNLTFSTLTVSNMSPEDSSIYLCSVEGTALSSYNSPLHFGNGTRLTVT.